This T cell receptor (beta chain) is from a study of early stage breast cancer tumors. The CDR3 sequence is 17 residues long. CDR1 and CDR2 (germline): SNHLY, FYNNEI. The V and J ends lost 3 bases and 5 bases, in that order; junction bases with no gene match: 9. Only in-frame clones appear in the TCRdb table, and some are missing; sequencing was by immunoSEQ multiplex PCR. The sample has under 75,000 clones; around three quarters are singletons. The chain uses TRBV2 and TRBJ2-5, with 13 bases that match TRBD2. The source material was blood. This clonotype was obtained from a young adult with breast cancer. CDR3 amino acids: CASSEIRTSGSGETQYF. The CDR3 DNA reads TGTGCCAGCAGTGAGATTCGGACTAGCGGGAGCGGGGAGACCCAGTACTTC.